These 21 T cell receptor beta chains were all obtained from the same sample, sequenced in a study of tumor-infiltrating lymphocytes in primary liver carcinoma. Taking about 18-32 mg of unsorted bulk tissue, the authors co-extracted RNA and DNA. A constant-region primer served to make TCR beta cDNA from about 500 ng total RNA. Libraries of TCR beta came from three nested multiplex PCR rounds with slightly modified ARM-PCR. Running 9 to 10 cycles apiece, the first two PCR rounds relied on TRBV1-TRBV30 forward primers together with a C-beta reverse primer. TCRdb reprocessed the multiplex PCR reads with MiXCR, giving one entry per CDR3 protein. Of about 78,000 distinct CDR3 sequences in the sample, about 64% were seen once. The specimen sequenced was liver tumor tissue from sampling region 4. Subset meaning: tumor region T4, right-lateral pole. These receptors came from a woman between 55 and 75 years old with primary liver carcinoma and hepatitis B virus infection.

This clonotype was seen ten or more times. The chain couples TRBV10-2 to TRBJ2-3; TRBD2 agrees at 9 bases. Germline V gene data show CDR1 as WSHSY and CDR2 as SAAADI. CDR3 size: 14 residues. Trimming at V came to 5 bases and at J to 6 bases, leaving 6 bases not matched to a gene. The CDR3 reads CASSYSGRTDTQYF. DNA of the CDR3: TGCGCCAGCAGTTATAGCGGGAGAACTGATACGCAGTATTTT.

This clonotype has at least ten counts. This chain uses TRBV29-1 with TRBJ1-2; 9 nucleotides align to TRBD1. The CDR3 is 15 amino acids. Trimming removed 0 bases from V and 4 bases from J; junction bases left unmatched: 6. The V gene's germline CDR1 is SQVTM and CDR2 ANQGSEA. CDR3 sequence (DNA): TGCAGCGTTGAAGAAGGGGGGGACAGGGCCTATGGCTACACCTTC. Protein sequence: CSVEEGGDRAYGYTF.

This clonotype was found many times. V gene TRBV6-1 combines with J gene TRBJ2-1, with 8 bases aligning to TRBD1. With 5 bases clipped from V and 12 bases from J, the junction kept 12 bases outside the gene matches. The CDR3 is 14 amino acids. Per germline, CDR1 MNHNS and CDR2 SASEGT. The CDR3 DNA sequence: TGTGCCAGCAGTTTGGACAGGGTCTTGGCCGGGCAGTTCTTC. Residues: CASSLDRVLAGQFF.

As regards this clonotype: This CDR3 fails to terminate in the conserved phenylalanine or tryptophan, so it likely reflects a read error. The rearrangement uses TRBV11-3 and TRBJ2-3, with D maybe TRBD2 (5 bases). The CDR3 totals 15 residues. Germline V gene sequence: CDR1 SGHNT, CDR2 YENEEA. V lost 11 bases, J lost 7 bases, and 25 bases lay in between. CDR3 sequence reads: CAGSSLFSLGYTQYL. CDR3 nucleotide sequence: TGTGCCGGGAGCTCGCTATTTTCTCTCGGATATACGCAGTATCTT.

As for this clonotype: A read error may be the cause here, since a much bigger clone is one base away. The chain links TRBV7-8 to TRBJ1-1; D is unclear. Germline-derived CDR1 and CDR2 are SGHVS and FQNEAQ. The CDR3 covers 16 residues. CDR3 in DNA: TGTACCAGCAGCTTCCGGGAGCCGGGGTTGAACACTGAAGCTTTCTTT. Residues: CTSSFREPGLNTEAFF.

Concerning this clonotype itself: The junction and the germline gene differ at one end; a read error may be behind it. This chain joins TRBV6-2 or TRBV6-3 and TRBJ2-2, with D perhaps TRBD2 (5 bases). The CDR3 has 14 residues. Germline values: CDR1 MNHEY, CDR2 SVGEGT. The CDR3 here is CASSRFGDTGKLFF. In DNA form, the CDR3 reads TGTGCCAGCAGCCGATTCGGGGATACCGGGAAGCTGTTTTTT.

In the case of this clonotype: A read error is possible here, since a much larger clone lies one base away. The CDR3 reads CASSYRGDTEAFF. CDR3 nucleotides: TGTGCCAGCAGTTATCGAGGGGACACTGAAGCTTTCTTT. The gene calls are TRBV12-3 or TRBV12-4 and TRBJ1-1; tentative D call: TRBD1 (5 bases). CDR3 length: 13 amino acids. Trimming cost V 4 bases and J 3 bases, with 9 bases left between them.

The V and J genes are TRBV12-3 or TRBV12-4 and TRBJ1-1; TRBD1 matches 8 bases. There are 16 residues in the CDR3. The CDR3 is CISSLLTGVGRVEAFF. The CDR3 DNA follows: TGTATCAGCAGTCTCCTGACAGGGGTTGGTCGGGTTGAAGCTTTCTTT.

This clonotype was seen repeatedly, ten times or more. A single base separates this from a much larger clone, so it may be a read error. V usage is TRBV5-5 and J usage is TRBJ1-1; no definite D call. Trimming took 4 bases from V and 3 from J, leaving 10 bases between them. The CDR3 runs 13 residues. Per germline, CDR1 SGHKS and CDR2 YYEKEE (reference sequence). CDR3 coding DNA: TGTGCCAGCAGCCGGGAGTTCGACACTGAAGCTTTCTTT. Protein product: CASSREFDTEAFF.

Comments on this clonotype: A much bigger clone sits one base away, suggesting this may be a read error. The gene calls are TRBV28 and TRBJ2-1; D may be TRBD2 (6 bases). The CDR3 is made up of 15 amino acids. The V gene lost 2 bases and the J gene lost 9 bases, with 17 bases spanning the gap. The V gene's germline CDR1 is MDHEN and CDR2 SYDVKM. The CDR3 spells CASSLRSSESTEQFF. The CDR3 DNA reads TGTGCCAGCAGTTTAAGGTCTAGCGAGAGCACTGAGCAGTTCTTC.

A word on this clonotype: A read error is possible here, since a much larger clone lies one base away. The rearrangement links TRBV28 to TRBJ2-7; TRBD2 matches at 8 bases. The length of the CDR3 is 16 residues. Germline CDR1 MDHEN, CDR2 SYDVKM. The CDR3: CGSSLEGRGGSYEQYF. The CDR3 bases are TGTGGCAGCAGTTTAGAGGGTCGGGGGGGCTCCTACGAGCAGTACTTC.

In this sample, this clonotype turned up once. The junction and the germline gene differ at one end; a read error may be behind it. The rearrangement uses TRBV4-1 and TRBJ1-2; D might be TRBD1 (6 bases). Germline-derived CDR1 and CDR2 are MGHRA and YSYEKL. The CDR3 covers 16 residues. The CDR3 loop reads CASSQTRTVNDYGYTF. The CDR3 region has the DNA TGCGCCAGCAGCCAAACCAGGACAGTAAACGACTATGGCTACACTTTC.

The rearrangement uses TRBV10-2 and TRBJ1-2; D is perhaps TRBD1 (5 bases). Trimming took 7 bases from V and 10 from J, leaving 16 bases between them. The germline gives CDR1 WSHSY, CDR2 SAAADI. CDR3 size: 12 residues. CDR3 nucleotide sequence: TGCGCCAGCAATCCGGACCGGGACGTCTACACCTTC. As protein: CASNPDRDVYTF.

A remark on this clonotype: Since a much larger clone is just one base distant, this may be a read error. The V call is TRBV28, the J call TRBJ1-1; TRBD1 matches 7 bases. Germline V CDR1 and CDR2: MDHEN, SYDVKM. The CDR3 spans 12 residues. The CDR3 region has the DNA TGTGTCAGCAGTCCCGGGACAGATCAAGCTTTCTTT. Protein: CVSSPGTDQAFF. The full variable domain, in which reference TRBV28 and TRBJ1-1 provide the parts outside the CDR3, is DVKVTQSSRYLVKRTGEKVFLECVQDMDHENMFWYRQDPGLGLRLIYFSYDVKMKEKGDIPEGYSVSREKKERFSLILESASTNQTSMYLCVSSPGTDQAFFGQGTRLTVV.

A note on this clonotype: Sequence at one end of the junction differs from germline and may be a read error. This chain links TRBV4-1 with TRBJ2-6, with D possibly being TRBD1 (5 bases). This CDR3 contains 17 residues. Germline V CDR1 and CDR2: MGHRA, YSYEKL. This chain's CDR3 is CACSQEPQGSGANALTF. In nucleotides, the CDR3 is TGCGCCTGCAGCCAAGAGCCACAAGGTTCTGGGGCCAACGCCCTGACTTTC.

Details on this clonotype: A read error may produce the germline difference seen at one junction end. The J gene is TRBJ1-1, the V gene TRBV10-3; maybe TRBD1 (6 bases). CDR1 ENHRY and CDR2 SYGVKD come from the germline V gene. The CDR3 contains 15 residues. CDR3 sequence: CAISESQGSDIEAFF. The CDR3 nucleotides are TGTGCTATCAGTGAATCACAGGGTTCAGACATTGAAGCTTTCTTT.

Comment on this clonotype: The CDR3 ends on some other residue instead of the conserved phenylalanine or tryptophan, so this is likely a read error. The chain links TRBV6-5 to TRBJ1-2, with D possibly being TRBD1 (5 bases). Germline CDR1 is MNHEY and CDR2 is SVGAGI. Trimming stripped 2 bases from V and 6 bases from J, with 13 bases between. The CDR3 runs to 14 residues. The CDR3 spells CASSYRRGGNGYTI. The CDR3, as DNA: TGTGCCAGCAGTTACAGGAGGGGCGGTAATGGCTACACCATC.

This clonotype occurred once. At one end, the junction sequence differs from germline, possibly due to a read error. The CDR3 is CASRGILAGDYKQYF. The CDR3 DNA sequence: TGTGCCAGCAGGGGGATACTAGCGGGGGACTACAAGCAGTACTTC. The genes are TRBV6-6 and TRBJ2-7; TRBD2 aligns across 11 bases. Looked up from germline, CDR1 is MNHNY and CDR2 is SVGAGI (reference sequence). There are 15 residues in the CDR3.

V and J are TRBV4-1 and TRBJ2-3, with 8 bases that match TRBD2. The V gene end was trimmed by 1 base and the J gene end by 3 bases; junction bases not matched to a gene: 6. CDR1 and CDR2 (germline): MGHRA, YSYEKL. This CDR3 has 16 amino acids. In DNA, the CDR3 is TGCGCCAGCAGCCAAGGACTAGCGCGAGGGACAGATACGCAGTATTTT. Translated, it gives CASSQGLARGTDTQYF.

This clonotype has just one count. At one end, the junction sequence differs from germline, possibly due to a read error. V and J are TRBV12-3 or TRBV12-4 and TRBJ2-1; tentative D call: TRBD2 (6 bases). CDR3 size: 18 residues. CDR3 nucleotide sequence: TGTGCCAGCAGTCTACACCAGACCAGACGGGAGAGTGCCAATGAGCGGTTCTTC. It specifies CASSLHQTRRESANERFF.

V usage is TRBV11-3 and J usage is TRBJ2-2, with D possibly TRBD2 on 6 matching bases. The length of the CDR3 is 17 residues. V lost 1 base to trimming and J lost 9 bases, with 21 bases between them. Germline CDR1 SGHNT, CDR2 YENEEA. Here the CDR3 DNA reads TGTGCCAGCAGCTTAGGCAGGCTGGCGGGAAACTCCTGGGAGCTGTTTTTT. Protein sequence: CASSLGRLAGNSWELFF.